The 20 T cell receptor beta chains reported below all come from one sample, sequenced in a study of shared clonotypes between healthy human individuals. Using immunoSEQ multiplex PCR, the repertoire was profiled, and TCRdb retains in-frame clones only, with some absent. This table has hundreds of thousands of clones, around 97% appearing once. The sample comprised naive CD4+ T cells sorted from blood. Indicated subset: CD45RA+ positively selected. Receptor source: a woman aged 25 to 39 in good health.

J is TRBJ2-5 and V is TRBV6-1; D is unresolved. V was trimmed by 3 bases and J by 5 bases, leaving 4 bases between them. Per germline, CDR1 MNHNS and CDR2 SASEGT. The CDR3 covers 11 residues. The DNA for the CDR3 is TGTGCCAGCAGTGATCTGGAGACCCAGTACTTC. Its translation is CASSDLETQYF.

This chain uses TRBV6-5 with TRBJ1-2; D gene uncertain. V was shortened by 2 bases and J by 3 bases, with 10 bases between the two germline ends. CDR1 and CDR2 (germline): MNHEY, SVGAGI. This CDR3 has 14 residues. CDR3 sequence (DNA): TGTGCCAGCAGTTACAGGCCGGTCCACTATGGCTACACCTTC. The encoded protein is CASSYRPVHYGYTF.

V gene TRBV11-2 combines with J gene TRBJ1-3; D might be TRBD1 (6 bases). The V end was cut by 1 base, the J end by 2 bases, with 12 bases between. CDR3 length equals 16 residues. Per germline, CDR1 SGHAT and CDR2 FQNNGV. The CDR3 bases are TGTGCCAGCAGCTTAGTACAGGGCCACCCTGGAAACACCATATATTTT. Encoded protein: CASSLVQGHPGNTIYF.

The gene calls are TRBV4-1 and TRBJ2-2, with TRBD2 matching over 14 bases. The germline CDR1 and CDR2 sequences are MGHRA and YSYEKL. V trimming: 6 bases; J trimming: 3 bases; junction bases outside the gene matches: 3. The CDR3 loop spans 16 amino acids. The CDR3 is CASSLTSGRDTGELFF. CDR3 in DNA: TGCGCCAGCAGTCTGACTAGCGGGAGGGACACCGGGGAGCTGTTTTTT.

A word on this clone: This sample includes further DNA sequences coding for the same CDR3. The chain recombines TRBV30 with TRBJ1-5; the match to TRBD1 covers 10 bases. The CDR3 runs to 13 residues. Losses at the gene ends were 3 bases for V and 5 bases for J; bases not matched to a gene: 1. In germline, CDR1 is GTSNPN, CDR2 SVGIG (reference sequence). Here the CDR3 reads CAWSGTGDQPQHF. The DNA of the CDR3 is TGTGCCTGGAGCGGGACAGGGGATCAGCCCCAGCATTTT.

V usage is TRBV29-1 and J usage is TRBJ2-7; D gene ambiguous. Germline V gene data show CDR1 as SQVTM and CDR2 as ANQGSEA. Trimming removed 6 bases from V and 0 bases from J, with 12 bases in between. This CDR3 contains 13 residues. The DNA of the CDR3 is TGCAGCGTGGCCCGTTCCGCCTCCTACGAGCAGTACTTC. Protein product: CSVARSASYEQYF.

The chain combines TRBV27 with TRBJ2-4; D remains unclear. Trimming took off 2 bases at V and 3 bases at J, with 11 bases between the two ends. The CDR3 consists of 15 residues. Germline V gene sequence: CDR1 MNHEY, CDR2 SMNVEV (reference sequence). CDR3 amino acids: CASSLGPGYKNIQYF. CDR3 sequence (DNA): TGTGCCAGCAGTTTAGGACCCGGCTACAAAAACATTCAGTACTTC.

V is TRBV9 and J is TRBJ2-7, with D perhaps given as TRBD1 or TRBD2 (5 bases each). CDR1 is SGDLS and CDR2 is YYNGEE in the germline V gene. The V gene lost 5 bases and the J gene lost 2 bases, with 20 bases spanning the gap. The CDR3 covers 16 residues. The CDR3 DNA is TGTGCCAGCAGTCGTAGCGTACTCCGGGGACCCTACGAGCAGTACTTC. This gives the protein CASSRSVLRGPYEQYF.

The rearrangement joins TRBV5-4 to TRBJ1-2; D perhaps matches TRBD1 (5 bases). This CDR3 has 12 amino acids. V lost 2 bases and J 5 bases, leaving 7 bases between the germline ends. Germline lookup yields CDR1 SGHNT and CDR2 YYREEE (reference sequence). CDR3 protein: CASSFAGYGYTF. In nucleotides, the CDR3 is TGTGCCAGCAGCTTTGCAGGGTATGGCTACACCTTC.

CDR3 loop: CASSSGDRSSYNEQFF. The CDR3 bases are TGCGCCAGCAGCTCCGGAGACAGGAGCTCCTACAATGAGCAGTTCTTC. This rearrangement joins TRBV5-1 to TRBJ2-1; a weak D match, TRBD1 (6 bases). CDR1 is SGHRS and CDR2 is YFSETQ in the germline V gene. The CDR3 totals 16 residues. V lost 3 bases, J lost 0 bases, and 13 bases lay in between.

In the case of this clone: Compared with germline, one end of the junction differs, possibly owing to a read error. The gene calls are TRBV6-7 and TRBJ2-6; D perhaps matches TRBD2 (5 bases). TRBV6-7 is sorted into the ORF group, with uncertain function. This CDR3 region has 15 residues. CDR3 sequence: CASSFPPGGFESVPF. The CDR3 nucleotides are TGTGCCAGCAGTTTCCCCCCAGGAGGATTCGAGTCAGTGCCTTTC.

V gene TRBV2 combines with J gene TRBJ2-1, with D possibly being TRBD1 (6 bases). The germline V gene encodes CDR1 SNHLY and CDR2 FYNNEI. The CDR3 has 16 residues. Trimming removed 6 bases from V and 7 bases from J, with 22 bases in between. The CDR3 coding sequence is TGTGCCAGCAGAGAAACACAGGGTTTATTGAAAAATGAGCAGTTCTTC. Protein: CASRETQGLLKNEQFF.

The V and J genes are TRBV27 and TRBJ2-1; D might be TRBD1 or TRBD2, each matching 5 bases. This CDR3 is 15 amino acids long. The V end was cut by 6 bases, the J end by 5 bases, with 17 bases between. In germline, CDR1 is MNHEY, CDR2 SMNVEV (reference sequence). CDR3 DNA sequence: TGTGCCAGCAGCCCCACTCCGGGACCCCACAATGAGCAGTTCTTC. Encoded protein: CASSPTPGPHNEQFF.

The rearrangement joins TRBV6-4 to TRBJ2-7; D unresolved. The V and J ends lost 6 bases and 7 bases respectively, with 16 bases between them. CDR1 MRHNA and CDR2 SNTAGT come from the germline V gene. This CDR3 has 13 amino acids. This CDR3 reads CASSWAPIEEQYF. The CDR3 bases are TGTGCCAGCAGCTGGGCGCCTATTGAAGAGCAGTACTTC.

This clone came up once. At the DNA level, this CDR3 is encoded by other sequences in the same sample as well. The chain couples TRBV18 to TRBJ2-5; D remains ambiguous. This CDR3 region has 13 residues. V lost 3 bases and J 2 bases, leaving 7 bases between the germline ends. Germline V gene data show CDR1 as KGHSH and CDR2 as LQKENI. In DNA, the CDR3 is TGTGCCAGCTCACCGGGCGCTCAAGAGACCCAGTACTTC. Translation gives CASSPGAQETQYF.

This clone was found a few times. The chain combines TRBV20-1 with TRBJ1-5; D uncertain. The CDR3 is made up of 10 amino acids. The germline V gene has CDR1 DFQATT and CDR2 SNEGSKA (reference sequence). Trimming shortened V by 5 bases and J by 5 bases, and 4 bases separated the two germline ends. Written as DNA, the CDR3 is TGCAGTGCTGGGTATCAGCCCCAGCATTTT. It is translated as CSAGYQPQHF.

The chain couples TRBV28 to TRBJ1-1, with D maybe TRBD1 (6 bases). Trimming removed 7 bases from V and 2 bases from J, with 17 bases in between. CDR1 is MDHEN and CDR2 is SYDVKM in the germline V gene. This CDR3 has 15 residues. CDR3 coding DNA: TGTGCCAGCAATCCTCACGGGGGCATAAACACTGAAGCTTTCTTT. Translating it yields CASNPHGGINTEAFF.

The chain combines TRBV27 with TRBJ2-7; 8 nucleotides agree with TRBD2. V lost 10 bases and J lost 13; bases outside the gene matches: 33. CDR1 and CDR2 from the germline V gene are MNHEY and SMNVEV (reference sequence). CDR3 length: 18 amino acids. The CDR3 reads CATLNPGLLRSGGESGYF. Written as DNA, the CDR3 is TGTGCCACCCTGAATCCGGGACTTCTTAGGTCCGGGGGGGAGAGTGGATACTTC.

The rearrangement uses TRBV28 and TRBJ1-5; D may be TRBD1 (5 bases). This CDR3 has 11 amino acids. Germline V gives CDR1 MDHEN, CDR2 SYDVKM. The ends were cut back, 5 bases at V and 11 bases at J, with 10 bases in the middle. The CDR3 DNA reads TGTGCCAGCAGTCCCCGGGGGACCCAGCATTTT. It translates to CASSPRGTQHF. The full variable domain, rest sourced from reference TRBV28 and TRBJ1-5, is DVKVTQSSRYLVKRTGEKVFLECVQDMDHENMFWYRQDPGLGLRLIYFSYDVKMKEKGDIPEGYSVSREKKERFSLILESASTNQTSMYLCASSPRGTQHFGDGTRLSIL.

J is TRBJ2-7 and V is TRBV15; 7 positions match TRBD1. CDR3 size: 15 residues. Germline V lookup: CDR1 LNHNV, CDR2 YYDKDF (reference sequence). J lost 3 bases, V lost 3 bases, and 8 bases had no gene match. The DNA for the CDR3 is TGTGCCACCAGCAGGGACCGACAGGGCTACTACGAGCAGTACTTC. Its protein product is CATSRDRQGYYEQYF.